These 15 T cell receptor beta chains share one sample of origin, sequenced in a study of tumor-infiltrating lymphocytes in primary liver carcinoma. TCR beta cDNA was made from 500 ng total RNA with a constant-region primer. Slightly modified ARM-PCR with three nested multiplex PCR rounds yielded TCR beta libraries. TRBV1-TRBV30 forward primers paired with a C-beta reverse primer drove the first two PCR rounds, ten to eleven cycles each. TCRdb re-called the multiplex PCR reads through MiXCR, storing one row per CDR3 protein. Here the sample spans approximately 330,000 distinct CDR3 sequences, about 61% being singletons. The study extracted blood RNA from unsorted whole blood and also extracted germline DNA. The sample consisted of peripheral blood. The receptors shown here come from a middle-aged man with primary liver carcinoma and hepatitis B virus infection.

This clonotype was observed once. This may come from a read error, since a much larger clone is one base off. The chain couples TRBV6-5 to TRBJ2-1; 12 bases match TRBD2. The V gene end was trimmed by 6 bases and the J gene end by 7 bases; junction bases not matched to a gene: 7. This CDR3 spans 15 amino acids. Germline CDR1 is MNHEY and CDR2 is SVGAGI. CDR3 nucleotides: TGTGCCAGCAGCCACCTGACTAGCGGGAGTAATGAGCAGTTCTTC. It translates to CASSHLTSGSNEQFF.

On this clonotype itself: A read error is likely, as this CDR3 ends without the conserved phenylalanine or tryptophan. The chain uses TRBV6-1 and TRBJ2-4, with unresolved D. The CDR3 spans 16 residues. V dropped 8 bases and J dropped 0 bases, with 17 bases sitting between them. From germline, CDR1 is MNHNS and CDR2 SASEGT. The CDR3 protein is CASVRGGVLAKNIQYL. CDR3 DNA: TGTGCCAGCGTTCGAGGCGGCGTACTAGCCAAAAACATTCAGTACCTC.

The chain employs TRBV28 and TRBJ2-7; 15 nucleotides line up with TRBD2. J lost 5 bases, V lost 6 bases, and 14 bases had no gene match. Germline lookup yields CDR1 MDHEN and CDR2 SYDVKM. This CDR3 comprises 18 residues. CDR3 sequence reads: CASSSGLAGGPTGHEQYF. The DNA of the CDR3 is TGTGCCAGCAGCTCGGGACTAGCGGGAGGCCCTACCGGACACGAGCAGTACTTC.

The chain employs TRBV5-1 and TRBJ2-1, with unresolved D. Germline values: CDR1 SGHRS, CDR2 YFSETQ. The CDR3 is 16 residues long. The V end was cut by 1 base, the J end by 4 bases, with 15 bases between. CDR3 amino acids: CASSLFGYYVYNEQFF. In nucleotides, the CDR3 is TGCGCCAGCAGCTTGTTCGGGTATTACGTATACAATGAGCAGTTCTTC.

Concerning this clonotype: Without the conserved terminal phenylalanine or tryptophan, this CDR3 likely stems from a read error. The chain couples TRBV11-2 to TRBJ2-1, with D possibly TRBD1 on 6 matching bases. The CDR3 spans 14 residues. Germline V gene data show CDR1 as SGHAT and CDR2 as FQNNGV. CDR3 DNA sequence: TGTGCCAGCTCCCCTAGGGCAGGGGAGAATGAACAGTTCTCC. As protein: CASSPRAGENEQFS.

The rearrangement links TRBV14 to TRBJ1-1, with D maybe TRBD1 (6 bases). The germline gives CDR1 SGHDN, CDR2 FVKESK. The length of the CDR3 is 14 residues. V was trimmed by 5 bases and J by 4 bases, leaving 14 bases between them. The CDR3 reads CASSGQTRGTEAFF. DNA for the CDR3: TGTGCCAGCAGCGGACAGACGAGGGGCACTGAAGCTTTCTTT.

This rearrangement joins TRBV11-2 to TRBJ2-1, with 12 bases aligning to TRBD2. Trimming cost V 6 bases and J 5 bases; bases outside gene matches: 5. CDR3 length: 15 amino acids. Germline lookup yields CDR1 SGHAT and CDR2 FQNNGV. The CDR3, as DNA: TGTGCCAGCAGTCAGACTAGCGGGAGCAACAATGAGCAGTTCTTC. It yields the protein CASSQTSGSNNEQFF.

The chain links TRBV6-5 to TRBJ2-1; D gene unclear. CDR1 and CDR2 from the germline V gene are MNHEY and SVGAGI. Trimming cost V 9 bases and J 10 bases, with 16 bases left between them. This CDR3 spans 12 amino acids. The CDR3 DNA reads TGTGCCAGAAGGGCAGGTCCGGGCGAGCAGTTCTTC. Its translation is CARRAGPGEQFF.

A remark on this clonotype: This may be a read error: a much more frequent sequence differs by one nucleotide. This rearrangement joins TRBV12-3 or TRBV12-4 to TRBJ1-6, with no clear D. This CDR3 has 13 amino acids. The V end was cut by 3 bases, the J end by 7 bases, with 7 bases between. The CDR3 DNA is TGTGCCAGCAGTTTGAGAGGGAATTCACCCCTCCACTTT. It specifies CASSLRGNSPLHF.

To note about this clonotype: The CDR3 does not end in the conserved phenylalanine or tryptophan, so this is likely a read error. This chain connects TRBV14 to TRBJ2-3, with a tentative D call TRBD2 (6 bases). The germline V and J ends were trimmed by 1 base and 8 bases, with 16 bases remaining between them. Germline V gives CDR1 SGHDN, CDR2 FVKESK. The CDR3 spans 15 residues. The CDR3 DNA reads as TGTGCCAGCAGCCAAGCTCCGGGAGCATTAGGTACGCAGTATTCT. Amino acid sequence: CASSQAPGALGTQYS.

A word on this clonotype: Without the conserved terminal phenylalanine or tryptophan, this CDR3 likely stems from a read error. V is TRBV29-1 and J is TRBJ1-1; D not certain. Trimming removed 7 bases from V and 0 bases from J, with 6 bases in between. There are 11 residues in the CDR3. From germline, CDR1 is SQVTM and CDR2 ANQGSEA. The CDR3 region has the DNA TGCAGCGGCCAACTGAACACTGAAGCTTTCCTT. Its protein product is CSGQLNTEAFL.

With regard to this clonotype: Because it lacks the conserved phenylalanine or tryptophan at the end, this CDR3 is likely a read error. No DNA is shown, since the ends of the CDR3 on it are uncertain; the CDR3 is the one TCRdb lists. The V call is TRBV10-3, the J call TRBJ2-1; the DNA was not used to check the table's D call, TRBD2. The CDR3 region is 12 residues in length, termini included. Per germline, CDR1 ENHRY and CDR2 SYGVKD. CDR3 loop: CATKGLAGEWIL.

V is TRBV5-1 and J is TRBJ2-3; possibly TRBD2 for D (6 bases). V shed 0 bases and J shed 6 bases, with 17 bases lying between them. The germline CDR1 and CDR2 sequences are SGHRS and YFSETQ. The CDR3 totals 16 residues. The CDR3 DNA is TGCGCCAGCAGCTTGGCCGGTCTGGAGGGCCCCGATACGCAGTATTTT. This gives the protein CASSLAGLEGPDTQYF.

In the case of this clonotype: At one boundary the junction diverges from the germline segment, which might be a read error. J is TRBJ2-7 and V is TRBV6-1; D uncertain. There are 12 residues in the CDR3. Germline V gives CDR1 MNHNS, CDR2 SASEGT. Written as DNA, the CDR3 is TGTGCCAGTTCCGACGGACCATTCGAGCAATACTTC. Translating gives CASSDGPFEQYF.

The V gene is TRBV30, the J gene TRBJ1-1; D gene unclear. V lost 2 bases to trimming and J lost 7 bases, with 11 bases between them. The CDR3 extends over 12 amino acids. CDR1 GTSNPN and CDR2 SVGIG come from the germline V gene (reference sequence). The DNA of the CDR3 is TGTGCCTGGAGTAGAAGGACGGATGAAGCTTTCTTT. Translating gives CAWSRRTDEAFF. Combining the CDR3 with reference TRBV30 and TRBJ1-1 gives the whole variable domain SQTIHQWPATLVQPVGSPLSLECTVEGTSNPNLYWYRQAAGRGLQLLFYSVGIGQISSEVPQNLSASRPQDRQFILSSKKLLLSDSGFYLCAWSRRTDEAFFGQGTRLTVV.